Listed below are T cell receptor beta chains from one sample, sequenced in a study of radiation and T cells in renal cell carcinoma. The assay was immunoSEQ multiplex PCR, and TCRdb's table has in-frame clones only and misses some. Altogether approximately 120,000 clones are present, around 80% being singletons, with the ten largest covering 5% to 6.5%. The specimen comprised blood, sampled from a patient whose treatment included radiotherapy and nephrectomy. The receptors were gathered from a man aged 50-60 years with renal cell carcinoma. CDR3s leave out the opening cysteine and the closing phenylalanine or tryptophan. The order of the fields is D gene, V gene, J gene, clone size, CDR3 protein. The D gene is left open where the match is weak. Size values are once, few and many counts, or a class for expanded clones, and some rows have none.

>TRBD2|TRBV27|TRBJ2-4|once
ASSRGLAGQNIQY
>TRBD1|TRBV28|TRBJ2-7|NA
ASTGQGDSYEQY
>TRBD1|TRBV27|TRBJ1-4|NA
ASSRGRGISNEKLF
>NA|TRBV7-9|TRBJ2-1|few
ASSPGGGRATDNEQF
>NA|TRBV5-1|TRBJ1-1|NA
ASSGGAEAF
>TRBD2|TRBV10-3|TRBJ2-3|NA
AISETPPGLAGGTDTQY
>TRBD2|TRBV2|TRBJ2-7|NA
ASSEGEGGYEQY
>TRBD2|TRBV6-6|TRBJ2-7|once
ASSRLAGVDEQY
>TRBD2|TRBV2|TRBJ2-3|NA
ASKGLAASTDTQY
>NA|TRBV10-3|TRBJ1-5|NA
AISVDDSNQPQH
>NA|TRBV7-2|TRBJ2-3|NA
ASSLNEPDTQY
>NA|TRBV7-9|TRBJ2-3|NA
ASSTSGTGTDTQY
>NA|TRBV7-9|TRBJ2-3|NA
ASSRNRQLTDTQY
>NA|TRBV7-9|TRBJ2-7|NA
ASSPRTVGTYEQY
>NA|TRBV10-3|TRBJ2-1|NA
AISSGIARSYNEQF
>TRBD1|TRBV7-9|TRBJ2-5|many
ASSLGTGTVQETQY
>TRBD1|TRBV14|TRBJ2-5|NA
ASSQDRRTGGAYQETQY
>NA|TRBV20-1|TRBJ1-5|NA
SARGAGPQH
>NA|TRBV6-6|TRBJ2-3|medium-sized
ASSTTLSTDTQY
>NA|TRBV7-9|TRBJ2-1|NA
ASSFGGLDNEQF
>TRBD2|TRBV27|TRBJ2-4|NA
ASRKWGRGSIQY
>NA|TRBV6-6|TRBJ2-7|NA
ASSSGGRSSYEQY
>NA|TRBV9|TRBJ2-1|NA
ASSVSTSNEQF
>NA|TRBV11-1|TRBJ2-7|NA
ASSSRLLRGEQY
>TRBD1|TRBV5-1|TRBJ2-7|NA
ASSRDRGYEQY
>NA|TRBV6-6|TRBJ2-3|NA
ATGVGDTQY
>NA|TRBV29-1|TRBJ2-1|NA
SVGEIPSRSYNEQF
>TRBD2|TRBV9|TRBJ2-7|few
ASSETLAGGPYEQY
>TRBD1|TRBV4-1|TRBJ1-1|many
AVRGTGAVRTEAF
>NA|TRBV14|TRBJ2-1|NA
ASSQDRTENNEQF
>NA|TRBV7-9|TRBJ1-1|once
ASSLGSGGTEAF
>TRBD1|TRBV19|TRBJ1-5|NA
ASSMRTGGSQPQH
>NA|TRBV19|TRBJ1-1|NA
ASSQGIYTEAF
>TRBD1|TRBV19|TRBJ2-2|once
ASSMGTGVTGELF
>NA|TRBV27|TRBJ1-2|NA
ASSLSKTNYGYT
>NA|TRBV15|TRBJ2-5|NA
ATSAGETQY
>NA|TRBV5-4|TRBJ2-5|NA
ASSSKDWIQETQY
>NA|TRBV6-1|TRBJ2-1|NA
ASRVSGYGYNEQF
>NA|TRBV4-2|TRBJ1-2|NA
ASSQVVGGANYGYT